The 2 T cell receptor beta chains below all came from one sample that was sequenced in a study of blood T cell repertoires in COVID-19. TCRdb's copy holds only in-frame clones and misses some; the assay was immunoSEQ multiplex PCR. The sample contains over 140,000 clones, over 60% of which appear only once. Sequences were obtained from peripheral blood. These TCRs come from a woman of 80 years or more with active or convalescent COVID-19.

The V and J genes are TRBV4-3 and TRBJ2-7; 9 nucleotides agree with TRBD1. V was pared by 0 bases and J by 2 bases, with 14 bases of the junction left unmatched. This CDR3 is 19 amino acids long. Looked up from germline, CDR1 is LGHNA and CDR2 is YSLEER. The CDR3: CASSQDGGTGFGVTYEQYF. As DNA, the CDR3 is TGCGCCAGCAGCCAAGACGGCGGGACAGGGTTTGGAGTTACCTACGAGCAGTACTTC.

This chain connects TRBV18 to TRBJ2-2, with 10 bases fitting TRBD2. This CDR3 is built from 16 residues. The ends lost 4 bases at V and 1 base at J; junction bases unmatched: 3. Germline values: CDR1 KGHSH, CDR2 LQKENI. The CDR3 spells CASSQRLAGNTGELFF. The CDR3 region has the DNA TGTGCCAGCTCACAAAGACTAGCGGGGAACACCGGGGAGCTGTTTTTT.